The 23 T cell receptor beta chains below were found in one sample sequenced in a study of T cells in Graves' hyperthyroidism and ophthalmopathy. The TCR beta CDR3 regions underwent amplification using RNA transcripts as the source. In the first-round RT-PCR of the TCR CDR3, the HTBI primer set was used. TCRdb processed the multiplex PCR reads anew with MiXCR; each CDR3 protein has one entry. The sample lists roughly 420,000 distinct CDR3 sequences, 15% to 19% occurring once. Material for sequencing was blood. The receptors originated from a young woman with Graves' hyperthyroidism.

This clonotype was recorded many times. CDR3 coding DNA: TGTGCCAGCAGCGTCCAGTACGAGCAGTACTTC. It is translated as CASSVQYEQYF. The gene calls are TRBV7-2 and TRBJ2-7; D gene ambiguous. Germline-derived CDR1 and CDR2 are SGHTA and FQGNSA. This CDR3 region has 11 residues. The ends were cut back, 5 bases at V and 4 bases at J, with 6 bases in the middle.

The table lists this clonotype with a few counts. The chain uses TRBV11-3 and TRBJ2-1; TRBD2 matches at 12 bases. Germline CDR1 reads SGHNT; CDR2 reads YENEEA. The CDR3 covers 17 residues. J lost 4 bases, V lost 3 bases, and 7 bases had no gene match. As DNA, the CDR3 is TGTGCCAGCAGCTTCTCCAGGACTAGCGGGATATACAATGAGCAGTTCTTC. Protein: CASSFSRTSGIYNEQFF.

This clonotype came up many times. The junction departs from germline at one end; a sequencing error may be responsible. This chain uses TRBV9 with TRBJ2-5; D not resolved. Germline CDR1 and CDR2: SGDLS and YYNGEE. This CDR3 has 14 residues. The CDR3 protein is CASSVDSYQGTQYF. CDR3 sequence (DNA): TGTGCCAGCAGCGTAGACTCGTACCAAGGGACCCAGTACTTC.

The chain recombines TRBV4-2 with TRBJ1-2; D remains unclear. The CDR3 sequence is 16 residues long. CDR1 is LGHNA, CDR2 YNFKEQ, per germline. Trimming pared 0 bases from V and 0 bases from J, leaving 11 bases between. CDR3 region: CASSQESLIANYGYTF. CDR3 in DNA: TGTGCCAGCAGCCAAGAGTCACTGATAGCTAACTATGGCTACACCTTC.

There are a few counts of this clonotype. The chain combines TRBV3-1 with TRBJ1-6; the D gene is possibly TRBD1 (5 bases). The CDR3 sequence is 15 residues long. The germline V gene has CDR1 LGHDT and CDR2 YNNKEL (reference sequence). Trimming took 3 bases from V and 5 from J, leaving 11 bases between them. The CDR3 loop reads CASSQVRVDNSPLHF. In DNA, the CDR3 is TGTGCCAGCAGCCAGGTCAGGGTGGATAATTCACCCCTCCACTTT.

The table lists this clonotype with many counts. CDR3 region: CATSDSDSTDTQYF. The DNA of the CDR3 is TGTGCCACCAGTGACTCGGACAGCACAGATACGCAGTATTTT. V usage is TRBV24-1 and J usage is TRBJ2-3; the D is unclear. Trimming left V 4 bases short and J 0 bases short, with 7 bases between. The CDR3 extends over 14 amino acids. Germline assignment: CDR1 KGHDR and CDR2 SFDVKD.

This clonotype appeared many times. The rearrangement links TRBV5-1 to TRBJ2-7, with a weak D call TRBD2 (5 bases). Germline assignment: CDR1 SGHRS and CDR2 YFSETQ. CDR3 length: 16 residues. V was cut by 2 bases and J by 0 bases, with 15 bases left in between. The DNA for the CDR3 is TGCGCCAGCAGCTTTGCTAGCTCCGAGAGCTCCTACGAGCAGTACTTC. Its protein is CASSFASSESSYEQYF.

This clonotype was seen at least ten times. The rearrangement joins TRBV7-8 to TRBJ1-2, with TRBD1 matching over 9 bases. Germline CDR1 and CDR2: SGHVS and FQNEAQ. V gave up 2 bases and J gave up 10 bases; unmatched junction bases: 5. This CDR3 is built from 13 residues. The DNA of the CDR3 is TGTGCCAGCAGCTTATCCGGGACAGGGAACTACACCTTC. Encoded protein: CASSLSGTGNYTF.

This clonotype was seen at least ten times. The chain uses TRBV10-3 and TRBJ1-1, with D possibly matching TRBD1 (6 bases). Germline values: CDR1 ENHRY, CDR2 SYGVKD. The CDR3 length is 15 residues. V lost 8 bases to trimming and J lost 3 bases, with 19 bases between them. This CDR3 is CAIASTNRDDTEAFF. The CDR3 region has the DNA TGTGCCATCGCTTCTACGAACAGGGACGACACTGAAGCTTTCTTT.

This clonotype has ten or more counts. V is TRBV19 and J is TRBJ2-1; 13 nucleotides agree with TRBD2. Unmatched junction bases numbered 0, after V lost 0 bases and J lost 4 bases. CDR1 is LNHDA and CDR2 is SQIVND in the germline V gene (reference sequence). The CDR3 is 16 amino acids. The CDR3 DNA is TGTGCCAGTAGTATAGAGACTAGCGGGAGGTACAATGAGCAGTTCTTC. It encodes CASSIETSGRYNEQFF.

This clonotype has at least ten counts. The V gene is TRBV7-9, the J gene TRBJ1-1, with D hard to call. V lost 8 bases, J lost 0 bases, and 16 bases lay in between. This CDR3 is 15 amino acids long. Germline CDR1 SEHNR, CDR2 FQNEAQ (reference sequence). CDR3 DNA sequence: TGTGCCAGCTATTCGACACGAGGGATGAACACTGAAGCTTTCTTT. Its translation: CASYSTRGMNTEAFF. The full variable domain, rest sourced from reference TRBV7-9 and TRBJ1-1, is DTGVSQNPRHKITKRGQNVTFRCDPISEHNRLYWYRQTLGQGPEFLTYFQNEAQLEKSRLLSDRFSAERPKGSFSTLEIQRTEQGDSAMYLCASYSTRGMNTEAFFGQGTRLTVV.

This clonotype was recorded at least ten times. The V call is TRBV27, the J call TRBJ1-6; D uncertain. This CDR3 contains 13 residues. Germline loops: CDR1 MNHEY, CDR2 SMNVEV (reference sequence). V dropped 3 bases and J dropped 5 bases, with 5 bases sitting between them. This CDR3 is CASSFGHNSPLHF. The CDR3 DNA reads as TGTGCCAGCAGTTTCGGACATAATTCACCCCTCCACTTT.

This clonotype was picked up many times. The V gene is TRBV7-8, the J gene TRBJ1-6; D perhaps matches TRBD1 (5 bases). The V gene lost 3 bases and the J gene lost 7 bases, with 10 bases spanning the gap. CDR1 and CDR2 from the germline V gene are SGHVS and FQNEAQ. There are 14 residues in the CDR3. The CDR3 spells CASSLLRGNSPLHF. In DNA, the CDR3 is TGTGCCAGCAGCTTGCTTAGGGGAAATTCACCCCTCCACTTT. The full variable domain, rest sourced from reference TRBV7-8 and TRBJ1-6, is GAGVSQSPRYKVAKRGQDVALRCDPISGHVSLFWYQQALGQGPEFLTYFQNEAQLDKSGLPSDRFFAERPEGSVSTLKIQRTQQEDSAVYLCASSLLRGNSPLHFGNGTRLTVT.

This clonotype was counted a few times. This sequence joins TRBV5-1 and TRBJ2-3; 7 bases are shared with TRBD2. This CDR3 region has 15 residues. CDR1 and CDR2 (germline): SGHRS, YFSETQ. J was trimmed by 4 bases and V by 4 bases; bases with no gene match: 9. The CDR3, as DNA: TGCGCCAGCAGCCGGCTAGCGGTTAGTGCAGATACGCAGTATTTT. This gives the protein CASSRLAVSADTQYF.

This clonotype was counted a few times. One junction end disagrees with the germline gene, perhaps due to a read error. The gene calls are TRBV30 and TRBJ2-1, with 11 bases lining up with TRBD2. The germline V gene encodes CDR1 GTSNPN and CDR2 SVGIG (reference sequence). The CDR3 consists of 14 residues. CDR3 sequence reads: CAWMPGLADNGQFF. In DNA, the CDR3 is TGTGCCTGGATGCCGGGACTAGCGGACAATGGGCAGTTCTTC.

This clonotype has at least ten counts. V usage is TRBV5-8 and J usage is TRBJ1-3, with D maybe TRBD1 (5 bases). Germline CDR1 is SGHTS and CDR2 is YDEGEE. Trimming stripped 0 bases from V and 2 bases from J, with 12 bases between. The CDR3 covers 16 residues. Here the CDR3 reads CASSLVWGSAGNTIYF. Written as DNA, the CDR3 is TGTGCCAGCAGCTTGGTCTGGGGCTCGGCTGGAAACACCATATATTTT.

This clonotype was seen at least ten times. The chain couples TRBV20-1 to TRBJ2-2; 8 bases fit TRBD2. Per germline, CDR1 DFQATT and CDR2 SNEGSKA (reference sequence). Unmatched junction bases numbered 14, after V lost 3 bases and J lost 2 bases. The length of the CDR3 is 18 residues. This chain's CDR3 is CSASDSGTSGKNTGELFF. DNA for the CDR3: TGCAGTGCTAGCGATTCGGGTACTAGCGGTAAAAACACCGGGGAGCTGTTTTTT.

The chain combines TRBV5-1 with TRBJ1-2, with TRBD1 as a possible D gene (5 bases). CDR1 SGHRS and CDR2 YFSETQ come from the germline V gene. V shed 0 bases and J shed 4 bases, with 16 bases lying between them. This CDR3 region has 16 residues. Written as DNA, the CDR3 is TGCGCCAGCAGCTTGGCCCCGGGGGAACCCTCCTATGGCTACACCTTC. It yields the protein CASSLAPGEPSYGYTF.

The chain uses TRBV3-1 and TRBJ2-3, with 8 bases matching TRBD2. CDR1 LGHDT and CDR2 YNNKEL come from the germline V gene (reference sequence). V dropped 4 bases and J dropped 2; count of bases not matched to a gene: 14. The CDR3 length is 18 residues. Written as DNA, the CDR3 is TGTGCCAGCAGCCCCAGAGCGGGGGCGGGGGGAACCACAGATACGCAGTATTTT. Translating gives CASSPRAGAGGTTDTQYF.

Ten or more counts support this clonotype. This chain connects TRBV19 to TRBJ2-5; 10 bases are a match to TRBD2. The CDR3 sequence is 17 residues long. Germline CDR1 and CDR2: LNHDA and SQIVND (reference sequence). Trimming took 0 bases from V and 5 from J; bases not matched to a gene: 9. The CDR3 loop is CASSIDPSSGSLETQYF. The CDR3 nucleotides are TGTGCCAGTAGTATAGATCCTTCTAGCGGGAGTCTGGAGACCCAGTACTTC. The full variable domain, completed using reference TRBV19 and TRBJ2-5, is DGGITQSPKYLFRKEGQNVTLSCEQNLNHDAMYWYRQDPGQGLRLIYYSQIVNDFQKGDIAEGYSVSREKKESFPLTVTSAQKNPTAFYLCASSIDPSSGSLETQYFGPGTRLLVL.

This clonotype was counted between two and nine times. The chain couples TRBV20-1 to TRBJ2-2; a weak D match, TRBD2 (6 bases). Germline values: CDR1 DFQATT, CDR2 SNEGSKA (reference sequence). This CDR3 has 12 residues. Trimming stripped 3 bases from V and 16 bases from J, with 18 bases between. The CDR3 here is CSARDLSAEGFF. The CDR3 coding sequence is TGCAGTGCTAGGGACCTTTCAGCGGAGGGGTTTTTT.

This clonotype came up once. One junction end does not reproduce the germline sequence, and a read error may be involved. The chain recombines TRBV9 with TRBJ2-1; the match to TRBD2 covers 13 bases. The CDR3 contains 19 residues. The germline V gene has CDR1 SGDLS and CDR2 YYNGEE. The CDR3 region has the DNA TGTGCCGGCAGCGCCACTAGCGGGAGGGCCCGCAGCTCCTACAATGAGCAGTTCTTC. Encoded protein: CAGSATSGRARSSYNEQFF.

This clonotype was detected many times. The chain employs TRBV30 and TRBJ1-5; 7 positions agree with TRBD1. Per the germline V gene, CDR1 is GTSNPN and CDR2 is SVGIG (reference sequence). Germline trimming cut 5 bases from V and 7 bases from J; bases unmatched to any gene: 8. The CDR3 has 13 amino acids. The CDR3 region has the DNA TGTGCCTGGTCCAGGGGGGAGAGGCAGCCCCAGCATTTT. The encoded protein is CAWSRGERQPQHF.